Below, 14 T cell receptor beta chains from the same sample are listed, as sequenced in a study of blood T cell repertoires in COVID-19. TCRdb's copy holds only in-frame clones and misses some; the assay was immunoSEQ multiplex PCR. The sample records roughly 51,000 clones, 90% being singletons. Sequencing used peripheral blood. The receptors derive from a man between 65 and 80 years old with acute or convalescent COVID-19.

The genes are TRBV11-2 and TRBJ2-5; 8 positions agree with TRBD2. The CDR3 loop spans 18 amino acids. The germline V gene has CDR1 SGHAT and CDR2 FQNNGV. Losses at the gene ends were 0 bases for V and 2 bases for J; bases not matched to a gene: 11. The CDR3 DNA sequence: TGTGCCAGCAGCTTAGATTTTGGGCGGGGGGCCCATCAAGAGACCCAGTACTTC. Protein product: CASSLDFGRGAHQETQYF.

The chain employs TRBV7-9 and TRBJ1-2; 10 nucleotides align to TRBD1. This CDR3 comprises 15 residues. Germline CDR1 SEHNR, CDR2 FQNEAQ (reference sequence). V was pared by 7 bases and J by 4 bases, with 9 bases of the junction left unmatched. CDR3 coding DNA: TGTGCCAGCAACAGACAGGGGGCGACTAGCTATGGCTACACCTTC. It codes for CASNRQGATSYGYTF.

This chain connects TRBV7-3 to TRBJ2-1; 11 bases agree with TRBD2. V was pared by 0 bases and J by 9 bases, with 13 bases of the junction left unmatched. The length of the CDR3 is 18 residues. Per germline, CDR1 SGHTA and CDR2 FQGTGA. The CDR3 bases are TGTGCCAGCAGCTTAACCCCGAAGACTAGCGGGGAGGGATTTGAGCAGTTCTTC. This translates into CASSLTPKTSGEGFEQFF.

This clone was seen a handful of times. The V call is TRBV12-5, the J call TRBJ2-5; D is uncertain. The CDR3 runs to 13 residues. Germline V lookup: CDR1 LGHNT, CDR2 FRNRAP. With 3 bases removed from V and 3 bases from J, the gap between germline ends came to 8 bases. This CDR3 reads CASGFGRKETQYF. The CDR3 region has the DNA TGTGCTAGTGGTTTTGGCAGAAAAGAGACCCAGTACTTC.

The rearrangement links TRBV2 to TRBJ1-1; D is possibly TRBD1 (5 bases). CDR1 and CDR2 (germline): SNHLY, FYNNEI. The CDR3 has 13 residues. V was pared by 6 bases and J by 1 base, with 9 bases between. CDR3 region: CASRPDRNTEAFF. CDR3 in DNA: TGTGCCAGCAGGCCCGACAGGAACACTGAAGCTTTCTTT.

The chain carries TRBV7-2 and TRBJ2-5; TRBD2 agrees at 8 bases. J gave up 5 bases and V 8 bases, and 13 bases lay outside the gene matches. CDR3 length equals 15 residues. Germline assignment: CDR1 SGHTA and CDR2 FQGNSA. The CDR3 here is CASAGGPNAGETQYF. CDR3 bases: TGTGCCAGCGCGGGGGGCCCAAATGCAGGGGAGACCCAGTACTTC.

V gene TRBV29-1 combines with J gene TRBJ2-2, with a weak D call TRBD1 (5 bases). The CDR3 length is 14 residues. Germline lookup yields CDR1 SQVTM and CDR2 ANQGSEA. V was pared by 2 bases and J by 5 bases, with 12 bases between. DNA for the CDR3: TGCAGCGTTGAAAAAGGGGCGAGGACCGGGGAGCTGTTTTTT. Residues: CSVEKGARTGELFF.

This chain links TRBV5-1 with TRBJ2-1, with 10 bases fitting TRBD1. Trimming removed 7 bases from V and 5 bases from J; junction bases left unmatched: 6. Germline-derived CDR1 and CDR2 are SGHRS and YFSETQ. CDR3 length: 14 amino acids. CDR3 DNA: TGCGCCAGCGGATCGACAGGGGGCCACAATGAGCAGTTCTTC. Its protein is CASGSTGGHNEQFF.

A single count supports this clone. The chain joins TRBV27 to TRBJ1-6; 9 bases map to TRBD1. This CDR3 has 16 residues. Germline CDR1 MNHEY, CDR2 SMNVEV (reference sequence). After removal of 6 bases from V and 3 bases from J, the junction contained 6 bases not matched to a gene. The CDR3 DNA follows: TGTGCCAGCAGGTCTCCGACAGGGGGCTATAATTCACCCCTCCACTTT. It is translated as CASRSPTGGYNSPLHF.

This clone appeared a few times. This sequence joins TRBV9 and TRBJ2-7; weak D call: TRBD1 (7 bases). V was cut by 0 bases and J by 5 bases, with 12 bases left in between. The CDR3 consists of 14 residues. Germline V CDR1 and CDR2: SGDLS, YYNGEE. Here the CDR3 reads CASSVGQGGHEQYF. DNA of the CDR3: TGTGCCAGCAGCGTAGGACAGGGAGGTCACGAGCAGTACTTC.

This chain joins TRBV19 and TRBJ1-1, with 8 nucleotides matching TRBD1. Per germline, CDR1 LNHDA and CDR2 SQIVND (reference sequence). The CDR3 length is 14 residues. With 4 bases clipped from V and 11 bases from J, the junction kept 12 bases outside the gene matches. The CDR3: CASSRGQGIREAFF. The CDR3 DNA reads as TGTGCCAGTAGTAGAGGACAGGGAATTCGGGAGGCTTTCTTT.

V gene TRBV11-2 combines with J gene TRBJ2-3; 8 bases match TRBD1. The germline gives CDR1 SGHAT, CDR2 FQNNGV. The CDR3 is made up of 15 amino acids. V lost 8 bases and J lost 1; bases outside the gene matches: 8. CDR3 residues: CASSMVTGGTDTQYF. CDR3 DNA: TGTGCCAGCTCCATGGTGACAGGGGGCACAGATACGCAGTATTTT.

The chain joins TRBV7-9 to TRBJ1-1; TRBD1 might be the D (5 bases). The CDR3 length is 14 residues. Germline loops: CDR1 SEHNR, CDR2 FQNEAQ (reference sequence). V shed 5 bases and J shed 7 bases, with 17 bases lying between them. This chain's CDR3 is CASSRRGTWNEAFF. In nucleotides, the CDR3 is TGTGCCAGCAGCAGGCGGGGGACCTGGAATGAAGCTTTCTTT.

J is TRBJ2-3 and V is TRBV27, with 9 bases that match TRBD1. Germline CDR1 MNHEY, CDR2 SMNVEV (reference sequence). Trimming at V came to 5 bases and at J to 7 bases, leaving 7 bases not matched to a gene. The CDR3 has 14 amino acids. CDR3 protein: CASSPLTGGYTQYF. In DNA, the CDR3 is TGTGCCAGCAGTCCGTTGACAGGGGGATATACGCAGTATTTT.